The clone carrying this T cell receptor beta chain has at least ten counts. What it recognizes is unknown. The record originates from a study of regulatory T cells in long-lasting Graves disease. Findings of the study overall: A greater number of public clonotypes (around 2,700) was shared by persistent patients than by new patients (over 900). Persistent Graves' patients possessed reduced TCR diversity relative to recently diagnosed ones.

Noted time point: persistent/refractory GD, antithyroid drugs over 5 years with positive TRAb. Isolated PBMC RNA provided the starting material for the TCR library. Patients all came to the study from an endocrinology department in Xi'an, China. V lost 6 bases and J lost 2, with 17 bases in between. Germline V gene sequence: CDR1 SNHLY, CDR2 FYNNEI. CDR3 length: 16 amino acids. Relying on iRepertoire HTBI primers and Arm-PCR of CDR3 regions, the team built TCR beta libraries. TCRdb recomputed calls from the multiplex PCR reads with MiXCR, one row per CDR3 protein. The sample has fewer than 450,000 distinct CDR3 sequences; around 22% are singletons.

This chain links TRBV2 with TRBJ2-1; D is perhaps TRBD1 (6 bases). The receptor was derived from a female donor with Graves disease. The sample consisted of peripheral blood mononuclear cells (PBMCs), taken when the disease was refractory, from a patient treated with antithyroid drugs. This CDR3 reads CASSGTQGWAYNEQFF. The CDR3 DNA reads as TGTGCCAGCAGCGGAACACAGGGTTGGGCCTACAATGAGCAGTTCTTC.